Shown below are 5 T cell receptor beta chains from a single sample sequenced in a study of OX40 agonist ivuxolimab in advanced cancers. Clones were sequenced by immunoSEQ multiplex PCR, and TCRdb holds only the in-frame ones, with some missing. The data show about 130,000 clones, about 90% seen once. The specimen comprised CD4+ or CD8+ T cells sorted from blood, sampled in a trial of the OX40 agonist ivuxolimab. All receptors come from an adult with an advanced solid tumor such as melanoma, head and neck, liver or kidney cancer.

V is TRBV10-3 and J is TRBJ1-5, with TRBD1 matching over 7 bases. V shed 3 bases, J shed 4 bases, and the junction held 9 bases outside the gene matches. In germline, CDR1 is ENHRY, CDR2 SYGVKD. The CDR3 sequence is 16 residues long. CDR3 bases: TGTGCCATCAGTGACCAGGGACAGATCGGGAATCAGCCCCAGCATTTT. This gives the protein CAISDQGQIGNQPQHF.

The chain employs TRBV7-2 and TRBJ1-2; D is uncertain. V lost 5 bases and J 2 bases, leaving 21 bases between the germline ends. Germline values: CDR1 SGHTA, CDR2 FQGNSA. The CDR3 runs 17 residues. This CDR3 is CASSHPLAGGLNYGYTF. The CDR3 nucleotides read TGTGCCAGCAGCCACCCGTTAGCTGGTGGGTTAAACTATGGCTACACCTTC.

The chain carries TRBV14 and TRBJ2-3, with 8 bases identical to TRBD1. The CDR3 length is 17 residues. The J segment lost 4 bases and the V segment lost 4 bases, leaving 13 bases of the junction unmatched. Germline CDR1 SGHDN, CDR2 FVKESK. The CDR3 nucleotides read TGTGCCAGCAGCCCGCGAGGCAGGGACAGGCGTGCAGATACGCAGTATTTT. This codes for CASSPRGRDRRADTQYF.

The chain uses TRBV6-5 and TRBJ1-4, with D hard to call. The V end was cut by 0 bases, the J end by 3 bases, with 2 bases between. Per germline, CDR1 MNHEY and CDR2 SVGAGI. The CDR3 sequence is 13 residues long. CDR3 protein: CASSYSPNEKLFF. DNA for the CDR3: TGTGCCAGCAGTTACTCTCCTAATGAAAAACTGTTTTTT.

V usage is TRBV5-4 and J usage is TRBJ1-2, with TRBD1 as a possible D gene (6 bases). The CDR3 contains 15 residues. The V gene lost 0 bases and the J gene lost 0 bases, with 9 bases spanning the gap. Per the germline V gene, CDR1 is SGHNT and CDR2 is YYREEE (reference sequence). CDR3 region: CASSLAGVPNYGYTF. The DNA of the CDR3 is TGTGCCAGCAGCTTGGCAGGGGTACCTAACTATGGCTACACCTTC.